One and the same sample provided the 10 T cell receptor beta chains below, sequenced in a study of blood T cell repertoires in COVID-19. Repertoires were generated with immunoSEQ multiplex PCR, while TCRdb's copy carries only in-frame clones and drops some. The sample holds under 200,000 clones, just under 85% seen once. The sequencing sample was made of peripheral blood. The source is a man aged 55 to 69 with COVID-19, enrolled during active disease.

CDR3 loop: CATSRDPDTGELFF. As DNA, the CDR3 is TGTGCCACCAGCAGAGATCCCGACACCGGGGAGCTGTTTTTT. This rearrangement joins TRBV15 to TRBJ2-2, with D uncertain. V gave up 0 bases and J gave up 3 bases, with 5 bases separating them. The CDR3 has 14 amino acids. Germline CDR1 reads LNHNV; CDR2 reads YYDKDF (reference sequence).

V is TRBV5-6 and J is TRBJ2-5; D perhaps matches TRBD2 (6 bases). Germline lookup yields CDR1 SGHDT and CDR2 YYEEEE. V was pared by 5 bases and J by 3 bases, with 14 bases between. This CDR3 has 14 residues. This CDR3 reads CASRLQPSEETQYF. The CDR3 DNA reads TGTGCCAGCAGGTTGCAGCCTAGCGAAGAGACCCAGTACTTC.

The rearrangement links TRBV9 to TRBJ1-2; D might be TRBD1 (5 bases). CDR1 and CDR2 (germline): SGDLS, YYNGEE. Trimming cost V 0 bases and J 6 bases, with 12 bases left between them. The CDR3 consists of 14 residues. The DNA of the CDR3 is TGTGCCAGCAGCGTAGCCTCTGAAGGGGATGGCTACACCTTC. Translated, it gives CASSVASEGDGYTF.

V is TRBV2 and J is TRBJ2-1; TRBD1 agrees at 9 bases. The CDR3 length is 14 residues. CDR1 SNHLY and CDR2 FYNNEI come from the germline V gene. V lost 7 bases, J lost 5 bases, and 6 bases stayed unmatched. In nucleotides, the CDR3 is TGTGCCAGCAAGTCGGGACAGGGAAACAATGAGCAGTTCTTC. Amino acids: CASKSGQGNNEQFF.

The rearrangement uses TRBV16 and TRBJ1-4; 9 nucleotides match TRBD1. The V and J ends lost 2 bases and 3 bases, in that order; junction bases with no gene match: 4. CDR3 length: 16 amino acids. From germline, CDR1 is KGHSY and CDR2 FQNENV. The CDR3 nucleotides are TGTGCCAGCAGCCAAGGGACAGGGCCTTCTAATGAAAAACTGTTTTTT. It is translated as CASSQGTGPSNEKLFF. The full variable domain, with the rest looked up from reference TRBV16 and TRBJ1-4, is GEEVAQTPKHLVRGEGQKAKLYCAPIKGHSYVFWYQQVLKNEFKFLISFQNENVFDETGMPKERFSAKCLPNSPCSLEIQATKLEDSAVYFCASSQGTGPSNEKLFFGSGTQLSVL.

Turning to this clone: In the same sample, other DNA sequences code for this CDR3. The gene calls are TRBV3-1 (or the pseudogene TRBV3-2) and TRBJ1-1; 7 positions agree with TRBD1. The V gene end was trimmed by 3 bases and the J gene end by 2 bases; junction bases not matched to a gene: 3. Germline assignment: CDR1 LGHDT and CDR2 YNNKEL (reference sequence). The CDR3 sequence is 14 residues long. For the CDR3, the DNA is TGTGCCAGCAGCCAGGGACAGCCAAACACTGAAGCTTTCTTT. Its translation is CASSQGQPNTEAFF.

This clone was observed a handful of times. The chain has TRBV7-9 and TRBJ1-4; D is perhaps TRBD1 (6 bases). CDR3 size: 17 residues. V shed 3 bases and J shed 1 base, with 15 bases lying between them. Germline CDR1 reads SEHNR; CDR2 reads FQNEAQ (reference sequence). The CDR3 nucleotides read TGTGCCAGCAGCTTTCTATCGGGGGGCCGAACTAATGAAAAACTGTTTTTT. Translated: CASSFLSGGRTNEKLFF.

This clone occurred once. The chain couples TRBV9 to TRBJ2-3, with TRBD2 matching over 12 bases. The trim removed 3 bases at V and 1 base at J, leaving 9 bases unmatched. The germline CDR1 and CDR2 sequences are SGDLS and YYNGEE. The CDR3 is made up of 18 amino acids. CDR3 loop: CASSALTSGSEGTDTQYF. The CDR3, as DNA: TGTGCCAGCAGCGCGTTGACTAGCGGGAGTGAGGGCACAGATACGCAGTATTTT.

V usage is TRBV4-1 and J usage is TRBJ1-2, with TRBD1 matching 7 bases. This CDR3 has 13 residues. Germline assignment: CDR1 MGHRA and CDR2 YSYEKL. V shed 6 bases and J 4 bases; nucleotides not matched to a gene: 5. The chain's CDR3 is CASRGTAAYGYTF. The DNA of the CDR3 is TGCGCCAGCAGGGGGACAGCCGCCTATGGCTACACCTTC.

V usage is TRBV19 and J usage is TRBJ1-4; D unresolved. Per germline, CDR1 LNHDA and CDR2 SQIVND (reference sequence). Trimming took 5 bases from V and 8 from J, leaving 12 bases between them. The CDR3 sequence is 13 residues long. The CDR3 region is CASSFSTGEKLFF. The CDR3 DNA follows: TGTGCCAGTAGTTTCTCGACGGGGGAAAAACTGTTTTTT.